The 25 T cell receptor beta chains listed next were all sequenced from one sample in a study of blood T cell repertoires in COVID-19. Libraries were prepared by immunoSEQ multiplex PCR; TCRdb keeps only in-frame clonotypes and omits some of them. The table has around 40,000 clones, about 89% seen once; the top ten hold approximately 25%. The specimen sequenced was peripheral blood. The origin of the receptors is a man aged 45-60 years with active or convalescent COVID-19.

The CDR3 region has the DNA TGTGCCAGCCGGTTGGACAGGGAGGACTACGAGCAGTACTTC. As protein: CASRLDREDYEQYF. The V call is TRBV2, the J call TRBJ2-7, with 8 bases that match TRBD1. The CDR3 totals 14 residues. Germline CDR1 SNHLY, CDR2 FYNNEI. The trim removed 8 bases at V and 3 bases at J, leaving 9 bases unmatched.

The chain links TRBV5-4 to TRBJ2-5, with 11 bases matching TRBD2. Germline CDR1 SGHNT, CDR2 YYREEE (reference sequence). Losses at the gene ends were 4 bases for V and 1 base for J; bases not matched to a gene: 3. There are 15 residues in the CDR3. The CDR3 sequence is CASSTGTSGQETQYF. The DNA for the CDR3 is TGTGCCAGCAGCACCGGGACTAGCGGCCAAGAGACCCAGTACTTC.

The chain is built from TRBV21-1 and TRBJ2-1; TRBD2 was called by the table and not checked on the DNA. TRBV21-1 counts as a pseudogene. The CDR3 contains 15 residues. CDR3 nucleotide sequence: TGTGCCAGCAGCAAAGTTGAAGGTTATTTCCCCCGCGGGCTCTTC. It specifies CASSKVEGYFPRGLF.

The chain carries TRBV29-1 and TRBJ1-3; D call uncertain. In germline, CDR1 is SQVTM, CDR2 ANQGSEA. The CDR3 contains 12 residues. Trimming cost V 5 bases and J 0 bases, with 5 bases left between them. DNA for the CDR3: TGCAGCGTTTTTCTCTCTGGAAACACCATATATTTT. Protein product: CSVFLSGNTIYF.

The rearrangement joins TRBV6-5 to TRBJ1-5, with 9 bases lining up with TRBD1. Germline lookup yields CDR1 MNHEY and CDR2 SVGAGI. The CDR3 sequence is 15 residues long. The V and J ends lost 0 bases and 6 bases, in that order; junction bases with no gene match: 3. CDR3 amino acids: CASSYSQGAGQPQHF. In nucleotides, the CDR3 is TGTGCCAGCAGTTACTCACAGGGGGCGGGTCAGCCCCAGCATTTT.

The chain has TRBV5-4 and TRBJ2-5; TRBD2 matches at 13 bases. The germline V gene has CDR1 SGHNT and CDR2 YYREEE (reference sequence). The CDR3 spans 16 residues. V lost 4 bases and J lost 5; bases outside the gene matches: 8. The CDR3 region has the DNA TGTGCCAGCAGCATGAGACTAGCGGGAGGATCTGAGACCCAGTACTTC. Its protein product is CASSMRLAGGSETQYF. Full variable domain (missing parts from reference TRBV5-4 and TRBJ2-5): ETGVTQSPTHLIKTRGQQVTLRCSSQSGHNTVSWYQQALGQGPQFIFQYYREEENGRGNFPPRFSGLQFPNYSSELNVNALELDDSALYLCASSMRLAGGSETQYFGPGTRLLVL.

CDR3 DNA: TGTGCCAGCAGCCAAGGAGGGGGAACCGGGGAGCTGTTTTTT. Translated, it gives CASSQGGGTGELFF. The gene calls are TRBV4-2 and TRBJ2-2, with D tentatively TRBD1 (6 bases). Germline V gives CDR1 LGHNA, CDR2 YNFKEQ. This CDR3 is built from 14 residues. The V gene lost 1 base and the J gene lost 5 bases, with 8 bases spanning the gap.

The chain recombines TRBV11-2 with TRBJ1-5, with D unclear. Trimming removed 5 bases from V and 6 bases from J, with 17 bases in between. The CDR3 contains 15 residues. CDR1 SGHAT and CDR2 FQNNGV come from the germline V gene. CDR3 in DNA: TGTGCCAGCAGCCCAGAGTCCGGGTTCTCTCAGCCCCAGCATTTT. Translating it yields CASSPESGFSQPQHF.

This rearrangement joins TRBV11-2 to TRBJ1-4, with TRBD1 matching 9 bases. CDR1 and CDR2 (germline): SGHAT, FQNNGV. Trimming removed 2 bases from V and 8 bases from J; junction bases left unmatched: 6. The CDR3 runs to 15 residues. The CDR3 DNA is TGTGCCAGCAGCTTATTGGGGACAGGGAGGGAAAAACTGTTTTTT. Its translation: CASSLLGTGREKLFF.

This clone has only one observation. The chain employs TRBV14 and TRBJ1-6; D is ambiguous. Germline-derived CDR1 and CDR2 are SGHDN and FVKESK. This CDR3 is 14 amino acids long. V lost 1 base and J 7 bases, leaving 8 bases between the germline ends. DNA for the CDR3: TGTGCCAGCAGCCAAGTTAACGGGAATTCACCCCTCCACTTT. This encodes CASSQVNGNSPLHF.

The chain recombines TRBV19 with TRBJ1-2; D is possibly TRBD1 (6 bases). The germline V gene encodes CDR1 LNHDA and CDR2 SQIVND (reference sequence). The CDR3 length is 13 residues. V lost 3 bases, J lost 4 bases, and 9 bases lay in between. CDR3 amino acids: CASSISRGYGYTF. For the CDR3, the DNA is TGTGCCAGTAGTATCAGCAGGGGCTATGGCTACACCTTC.

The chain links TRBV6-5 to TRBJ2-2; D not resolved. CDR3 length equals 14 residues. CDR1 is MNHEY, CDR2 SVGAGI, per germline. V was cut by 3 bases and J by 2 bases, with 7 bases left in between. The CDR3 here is CASSYPDNTGELFF. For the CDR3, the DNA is TGTGCCAGCAGTTATCCAGATAACACCGGGGAGCTGTTTTTT.

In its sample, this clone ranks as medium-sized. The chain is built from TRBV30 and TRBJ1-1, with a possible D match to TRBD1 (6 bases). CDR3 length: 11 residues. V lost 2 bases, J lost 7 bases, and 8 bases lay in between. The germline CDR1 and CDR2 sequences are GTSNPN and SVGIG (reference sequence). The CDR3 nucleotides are TGTGCCTGGAGTTTGGACAGTGAAGCTTTCTTT. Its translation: CAWSLDSEAFF.

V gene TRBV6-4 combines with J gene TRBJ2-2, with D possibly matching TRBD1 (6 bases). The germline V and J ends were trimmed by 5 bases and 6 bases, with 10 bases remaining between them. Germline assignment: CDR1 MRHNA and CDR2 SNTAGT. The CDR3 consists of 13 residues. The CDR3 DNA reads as TGTGCCAGCAGTACCAGGGGTTCCGGGGAGCTGTTTTTT. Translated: CASSTRGSGELFF.

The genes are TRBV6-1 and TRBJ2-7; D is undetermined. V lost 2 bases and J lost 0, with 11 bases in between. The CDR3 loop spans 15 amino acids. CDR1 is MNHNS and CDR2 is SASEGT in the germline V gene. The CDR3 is CASSEIQTLSYEQYF. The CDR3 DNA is TGTGCCAGCAGTGAAATACAAACCCTCTCCTACGAGCAGTACTTC.

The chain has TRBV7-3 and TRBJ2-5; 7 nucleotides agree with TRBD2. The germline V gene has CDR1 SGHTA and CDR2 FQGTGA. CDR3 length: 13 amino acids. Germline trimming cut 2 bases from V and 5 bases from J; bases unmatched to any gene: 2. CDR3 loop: CASSLGTMETQYF. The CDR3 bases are TGTGCCAGCAGCTTAGGGACTATGGAGACCCAGTACTTC.

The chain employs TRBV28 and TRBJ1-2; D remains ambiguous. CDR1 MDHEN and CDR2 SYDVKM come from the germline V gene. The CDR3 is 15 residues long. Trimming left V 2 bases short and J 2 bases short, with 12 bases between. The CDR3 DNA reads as TGTGCCAGCAGTTTACCTCTAGAGGGCAACTATGGCTACACCTTC. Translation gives CASSLPLEGNYGYTF.

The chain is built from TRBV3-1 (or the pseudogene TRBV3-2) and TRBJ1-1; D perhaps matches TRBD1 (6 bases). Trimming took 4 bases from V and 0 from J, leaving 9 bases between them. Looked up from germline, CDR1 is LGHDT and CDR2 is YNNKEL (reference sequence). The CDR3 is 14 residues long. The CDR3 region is CASSPGELNTEAFF. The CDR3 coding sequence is TGTGCCAGCAGCCCAGGGGAACTGAACACTGAAGCTTTCTTT.

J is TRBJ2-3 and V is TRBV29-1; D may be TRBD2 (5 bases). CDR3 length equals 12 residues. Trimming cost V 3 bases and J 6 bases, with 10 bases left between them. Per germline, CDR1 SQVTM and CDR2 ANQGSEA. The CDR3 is CSVERGRDTQYF. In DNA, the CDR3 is TGCAGCGTTGAGCGAGGGCGCGATACGCAGTATTTT.

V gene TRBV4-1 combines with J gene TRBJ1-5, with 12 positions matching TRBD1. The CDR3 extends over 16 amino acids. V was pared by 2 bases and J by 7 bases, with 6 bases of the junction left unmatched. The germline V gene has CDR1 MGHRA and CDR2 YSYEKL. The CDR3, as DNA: TGCGCCAGCAGCCAAAAGGGGACAGGGGGCGGCCAGCCCCAGCATTTT. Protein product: CASSQKGTGGGQPQHF.

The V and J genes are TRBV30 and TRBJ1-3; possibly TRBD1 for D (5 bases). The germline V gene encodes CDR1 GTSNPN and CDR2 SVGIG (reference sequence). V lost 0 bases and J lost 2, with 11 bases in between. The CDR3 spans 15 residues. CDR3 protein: CAWSVPTGTGNTIYF. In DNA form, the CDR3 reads TGTGCCTGGAGTGTACCCACAGGTACTGGAAACACCATATATTTT.

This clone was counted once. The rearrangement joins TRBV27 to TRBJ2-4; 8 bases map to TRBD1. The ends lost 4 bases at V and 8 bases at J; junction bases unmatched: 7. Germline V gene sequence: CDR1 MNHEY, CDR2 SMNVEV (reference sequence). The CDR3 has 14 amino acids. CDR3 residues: CASSSRDRGDIQYF. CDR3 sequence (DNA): TGTGCCAGCAGTTCCCGTGACAGGGGAGACATTCAGTACTTC.

Here the CDR3 DNA reads TGTGCCAGCAGTTACCAGGACATTCAGTACTTC. Its protein is CASSYQDIQYF. J is TRBJ2-4 and V is TRBV6-6; D is undetermined. This CDR3 is built from 11 residues. V was cut by 2 bases and J by 8 bases, with 4 bases left in between. Germline CDR1 MNHNY, CDR2 SVGAGI (reference sequence).

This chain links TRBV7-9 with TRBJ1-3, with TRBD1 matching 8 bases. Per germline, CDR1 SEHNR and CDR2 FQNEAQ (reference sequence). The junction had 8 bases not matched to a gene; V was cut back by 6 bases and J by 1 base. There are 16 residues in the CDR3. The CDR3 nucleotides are TGTGCCAGCAGTGCCGGGACAGGATTATCTGGAAACACCATATATTTT. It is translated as CASSAGTGLSGNTIYF.

The CDR3 bases are TGTGCCAGCAGCTCTCTCGGAGGGACTTACCGTAAGGATGAGCAGTTCTTC. Its translation is CASSSLGGTYRKDEQFF. V usage is TRBV11-3 and J usage is TRBJ2-1; D possibly corresponds to TRBD2 (6 bases). This CDR3 spans 17 amino acids. Germline V lookup: CDR1 SGHNT, CDR2 YENEEA. With 4 bases removed from V and 8 bases from J, the gap between germline ends came to 24 bases.